Below are 22 T cell receptor beta chains sequenced from a single sample in a study of blood T cell repertoires in COVID-19. Method: immunoSEQ multiplex PCR; TCRdb's copy keeps in-frame clones and lacks some. The repertoire holds about 230,000 clones, with approximately 80% as singletons. Source material: peripheral blood. The source is a man in his forties who had recovered from COVID-19.

This clone was seen only a few times. V gene TRBV9 combines with J gene TRBJ1-5, with 8 bases matching TRBD1. The germline CDR1 and CDR2 sequences are SGDLS and YYNGEE. This CDR3 comprises 17 residues. The J segment lost 0 bases and the V segment lost 4 bases, leaving 9 bases of the junction unmatched. DNA of the CDR3: TGTGCCAGCAGCCGAGATGGACAGGGCTATAGCAATCAGCCCCAGCATTTT. Translated: CASSRDGQGYSNQPQHF.

The V call is TRBV5-1, the J call TRBJ1-1, with TRBD1 matching over 11 bases. J gave up 2 bases and V 1 base, and 4 bases lay outside the gene matches. Germline CDR1 and CDR2: SGHRS and YFSETQ. The CDR3 has 16 residues. CDR3 bases: TGCGCCAGCAGCTTGTGGGACAGGGGGATCAACACTGAAGCTTTCTTT. As protein: CASSLWDRGINTEAFF.

This clone appeared a few times. This rearrangement joins TRBV7-6 to TRBJ2-1, with 11 bases that match TRBD2. The junction had 10 bases not matched to a gene; V was cut back by 9 bases and J by 0 bases. Germline V lookup: CDR1 SGHVS, CDR2 FNYEAQ. The CDR3 has 17 residues. CDR3 nucleotide sequence: TGTGCCAGGACCGGGACTAGCGGCCACAGCTCCTACAATGAGCAGTTCTTC. This gives the protein CARTGTSGHSSYNEQFF.

V usage is TRBV20-1 and J usage is TRBJ2-7, with D perhaps matching TRBD1 (5 bases). The V and J ends lost 3 bases and 2 bases respectively, with 14 bases between them. Germline V gives CDR1 DFQATT, CDR2 SNEGSKA (reference sequence). The CDR3 totals 14 residues. The DNA for the CDR3 is TGCAGTGCTAGTCAGGGTGACAAAACCTACGAGCAGTACTTC. As protein: CSASQGDKTYEQYF.

The chain combines TRBV27 with TRBJ2-1; 13 positions match TRBD2. V shed 4 bases and J 9 bases; nucleotides not matched to a gene: 6. Germline CDR1 MNHEY, CDR2 SMNVEV (reference sequence). The CDR3 contains 15 residues. CDR3 DNA: TGTGCCAGCAGTTCCGGGACTAGCGGGGATGGTGAGCAGTTCTTC. It codes for CASSSGTSGDGEQFF.

This chain connects TRBV5-1 to TRBJ2-3, with TRBD2 as a possible D gene (5 bases). The CDR3 has 15 residues. The germline V and J ends were trimmed by 4 bases and 3 bases, with 15 bases remaining between them. CDR1 SGHRS and CDR2 YFSETQ come from the germline V gene. For the CDR3, the DNA is TGCGCCAGCAGCATCGGAGGCGATTCGACAGATACGCAGTATTTT. It is translated as CASSIGGDSTDTQYF.

The rearrangement joins TRBV5-4 to TRBJ2-5; 9 nucleotides line up with TRBD2. The J segment lost 0 bases and the V segment lost 3 bases, leaving 3 bases of the junction unmatched. The CDR3 runs to 15 residues. Germline V gene lookup returns CDR1 SGHNT and CDR2 YYREEE (reference sequence). The CDR3, as DNA: TGTGCCAGCAGCTCGACTAGCGGATACCAAGAGACCCAGTACTTC. Its translation is CASSSTSGYQETQYF.

The rearrangement joins TRBV6-5 to TRBJ2-7; 7 bases map to TRBD1. The CDR3 sequence is 15 residues long. Germline-derived CDR1 and CDR2 are MNHEY and SVGAGI. V dropped 0 bases and J dropped 2; count of bases not matched to a gene: 4. The CDR3 DNA reads TGTGCCAGCAGTTACTCCCACAGGGGAACCTACGAGCAGTACTTC. Protein: CASSYSHRGTYEQYF.

The chain uses TRBV24-1 and TRBJ2-2, with unresolved D. Germline V gene lookup returns CDR1 KGHDR and CDR2 SFDVKD. Trimming stripped 0 bases from V and 5 bases from J, with 6 bases between. The CDR3 extends over 14 amino acids. For the CDR3, the DNA is TGTGCCACCAGTGATTTGCTGGCAACCGGGGAGCTGTTTTTT. Translating it yields CATSDLLATGELFF.

This clone has just a few counts. The chain combines TRBV30 with TRBJ1-6, with 9 nucleotides matching TRBD1. The CDR3 extends over 15 amino acids. CDR1 and CDR2 (germline): GTSNPN, SVGIG (reference sequence). After removal of 5 bases from V and 8 bases from J, the junction contained 10 bases not matched to a gene. The CDR3 protein is CAWEAYRTGDSPLHF. CDR3 nucleotides: TGTGCCTGGGAGGCCTACAGGACAGGGGATTCACCCCTCCACTTT.

The rearrangement joins TRBV6-1 to TRBJ1-2; no reliable D call. CDR3 size: 17 residues. The V end lost 1 base, the J end lost 2 bases, and 17 bases lay between the germline ends. Germline-derived CDR1 and CDR2 are MNHNS and SASEGT. For the CDR3, the DNA is TGTGCCAGCAGTGAAGGGGCGGGATACTCCCTCAACTATGGCTACACCTTC. This encodes CASSEGAGYSLNYGYTF.

The chain recombines TRBV6-4 with TRBJ1-2; TRBD1 aligns across 7 bases. CDR3 size: 14 residues. V shed 4 bases and J 4 bases; nucleotides not matched to a gene: 6. Germline loops: CDR1 MRHNA, CDR2 SNTAGT. The chain's CDR3 is CASSVYRGGYGYTF. In nucleotides, the CDR3 is TGTGCCAGCAGTGTTTACAGGGGTGGCTATGGCTACACCTTC.

The rearrangement uses TRBV19 and TRBJ2-7; weak D call: TRBD2 (6 bases). V gave up 0 bases and J gave up 1 base, with 10 bases separating them. Germline V gene sequence: CDR1 LNHDA, CDR2 SQIVND (reference sequence). The CDR3 contains 15 residues. The CDR3 protein is CASSIDGGASYEQYF. In DNA form, the CDR3 reads TGTGCCAGTAGTATAGACGGGGGTGCGTCCTACGAGCAGTACTTC.

The chain is built from TRBV19 and TRBJ2-7, with 10 bases matching TRBD2. V shed 3 bases and J 0 bases; nucleotides not matched to a gene: 5. Germline assignment: CDR1 LNHDA and CDR2 SQIVND (reference sequence). The length of the CDR3 is 16 residues. The CDR3 DNA follows: TGTGCCAGTAGTATTGGGCTAGCGGGGGTCTCCTACGAGCAGTACTTC. As protein: CASSIGLAGVSYEQYF.

The chain has TRBV24-1 and TRBJ2-2; D may be TRBD2 (5 bases). V lost 4 bases and J lost 5, with 10 bases in between. CDR1 and CDR2 (germline): KGHDR, SFDVKD. The CDR3 totals 14 residues. CDR3 region: CATSEKGGTGELFF. The DNA for the CDR3 is TGTGCCACCAGTGAAAAGGGCGGGACCGGGGAGCTGTTTTTT.

The chain links TRBV10-2 to TRBJ2-3; maybe TRBD2 (7 bases). Germline V gene data show CDR1 as WSHSY and CDR2 as SAAADI. V was pared by 2 bases and J by 0 bases, with 21 bases between. The CDR3 is 19 amino acids. This CDR3 is CASSEPAGGQRTSTDTQYF. The CDR3 DNA follows: TGCGCCAGCAGTGAGCCGGCCGGGGGGCAGAGAACTAGCACAGATACGCAGTATTTT.

The chain joins TRBV7-9 to TRBJ2-7, with a tentative D call TRBD2 (5 bases). The CDR3 sequence is 14 residues long. V gave up 3 bases and J gave up 3 bases, with 12 bases separating them. CDR1 and CDR2 (germline): SEHNR, FQNEAQ (reference sequence). As DNA, the CDR3 is TGTGCCAGCAGCTTCCGGGGAAGGCTCTACGAGCAGTACTTC. Protein product: CASSFRGRLYEQYF.

This chain links TRBV7-2 with TRBJ2-2; weak D call: TRBD1 (5 bases). The CDR3 extends over 14 amino acids. Trimming took off 3 bases at V and 4 bases at J, with 9 bases between the two ends. Germline V gene data show CDR1 as SGHTA and CDR2 as FQGNSA. The chain's CDR3 is CASSFFQGTGELFF. The CDR3 DNA reads TGTGCCAGCAGCTTCTTTCAGGGCACCGGGGAGCTGTTTTTT.

V gene TRBV30 combines with J gene TRBJ2-3; the match to TRBD2 covers 7 bases. V gave up 1 base and J gave up 0 bases; unmatched junction bases: 4. From germline, CDR1 is GTSNPN and CDR2 SVGIG (reference sequence). The length of the CDR3 is 15 residues. The CDR3: CAWSALAESTDTQYF. The CDR3 coding sequence is TGTGCCTGGAGTGCCCTAGCGGAGAGCACAGATACGCAGTATTTT. Filled out from reference TRBV30 and TRBJ2-3, the complete variable domain reads SQTIHQWPATLVQPVGSPLSLECTVEGTSNPNLYWYRQAAGRGLQLLFYSVGIGQISSEVPQNLSASRPQDRQFILSSKKLLLSDSGFYLCAWSALAESTDTQYFGPGTRLTVL.

The chain is built from TRBV4-3 and TRBJ2-3, with 7 nucleotides matching TRBD1. V shed 3 bases and J 0 bases; nucleotides not matched to a gene: 6. CDR3 length: 16 amino acids. CDR1 LGHNA and CDR2 YSLEER come from the germline V gene. The CDR3 DNA sequence: TGCGCCAGCAGCCAGGGACAGCAAATAAGCACAGATACGCAGTATTTT. Translation: CASSQGQQISTDTQYF.

This clone was detected a few times. This sequence joins TRBV6-2 or TRBV6-3 and TRBJ1-1; 10 bases align to TRBD1. The V segment lost 4 bases and the J segment 5 bases; nucleotides outside the gene matches: 4. The germline CDR1 and CDR2 sequences are MNHEY and SVGEGT. This CDR3 spans 14 amino acids. CDR3 amino acids: CASSFRDRGTEAFF. The DNA for the CDR3 is TGTGCCAGCAGTTTCCGGGACAGGGGAACTGAAGCTTTCTTT.

The gene calls are TRBV11-2 and TRBJ1-1, with D possibly TRBD1 on 6 matching bases. Germline CDR1 reads SGHAT; CDR2 reads FQNNGV. Trimming took off 4 bases at V and 0 bases at J, with 9 bases between the two ends. The CDR3 has 14 residues. The CDR3 here is CASSSDRVNTEAFF. In DNA, the CDR3 is TGTGCCAGCAGCTCGGACAGAGTGAACACTGAAGCTTTCTTT.